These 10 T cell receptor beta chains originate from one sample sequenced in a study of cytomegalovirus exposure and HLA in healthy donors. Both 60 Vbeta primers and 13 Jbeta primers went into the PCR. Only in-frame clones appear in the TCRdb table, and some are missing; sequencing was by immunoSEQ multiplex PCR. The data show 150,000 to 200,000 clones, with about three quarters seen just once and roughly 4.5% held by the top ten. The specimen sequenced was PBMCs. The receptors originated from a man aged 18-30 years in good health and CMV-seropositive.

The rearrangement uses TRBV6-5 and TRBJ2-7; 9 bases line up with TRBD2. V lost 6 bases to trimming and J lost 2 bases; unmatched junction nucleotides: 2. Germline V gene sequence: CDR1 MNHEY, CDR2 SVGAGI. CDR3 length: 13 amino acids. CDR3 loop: CASRASGAYEQYV. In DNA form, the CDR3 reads TGTGCCAGCAGGGCTAGCGGGGCCTACGAGCAGTACGTC.

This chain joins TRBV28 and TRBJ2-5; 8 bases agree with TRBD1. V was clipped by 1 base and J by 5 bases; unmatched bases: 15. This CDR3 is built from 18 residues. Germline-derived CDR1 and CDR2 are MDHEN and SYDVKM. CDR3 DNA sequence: TGTGCCAGCAGTTTATACCCCCCGACAGGGGACAACCCCGAGACCCAGTACTTC. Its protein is CASSLYPPTGDNPETQYF.

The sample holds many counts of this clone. The CDR3, as DNA: TGTGCCAGTACTCCAGGTTCCAACACCGGGGAGCTGTTTTTT. Its protein product is CASTPGSNTGELFF. This sequence joins TRBV19 and TRBJ2-2, with D unclear. Trimming cost V 7 bases and J 2 bases, with 11 bases left between them. Germline lookup yields CDR1 LNHDA and CDR2 SQIVND (reference sequence). The CDR3 is 14 amino acids.

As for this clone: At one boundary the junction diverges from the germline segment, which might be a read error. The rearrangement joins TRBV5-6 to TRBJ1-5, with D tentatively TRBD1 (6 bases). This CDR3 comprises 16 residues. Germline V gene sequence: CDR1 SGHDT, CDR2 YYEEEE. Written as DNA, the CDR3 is TGTGCCAGCACCCTGTGGCGGGGGGCGATTAATCGGCCCCAGCATTTT. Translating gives CASTLWRGAINRPQHF.

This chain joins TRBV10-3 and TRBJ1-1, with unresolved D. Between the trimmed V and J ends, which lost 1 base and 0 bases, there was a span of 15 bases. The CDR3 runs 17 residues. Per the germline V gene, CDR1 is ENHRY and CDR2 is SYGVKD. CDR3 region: CAISEFVEGILNTEAFF. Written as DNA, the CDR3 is TGTGCCATCAGTGAGTTTGTAGAGGGAATTTTGAACACTGAAGCTTTCTTT.

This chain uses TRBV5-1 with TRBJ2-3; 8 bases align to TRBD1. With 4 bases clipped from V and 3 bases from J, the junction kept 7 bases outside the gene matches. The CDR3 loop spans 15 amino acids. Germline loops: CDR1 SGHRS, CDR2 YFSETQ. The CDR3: CASSQTGGRTDTQYF. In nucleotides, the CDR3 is TGCGCCAGCAGCCAAACAGGGGGTCGAACAGATACGCAGTATTTT.

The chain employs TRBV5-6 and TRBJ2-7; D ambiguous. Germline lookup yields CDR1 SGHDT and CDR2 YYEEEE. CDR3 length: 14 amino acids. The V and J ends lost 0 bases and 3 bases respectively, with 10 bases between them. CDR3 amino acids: CASSLVASYYEQYV. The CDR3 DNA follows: TGTGCCAGCAGCTTGGTGGCCTCCTACTACGAGCAGTACGTC.

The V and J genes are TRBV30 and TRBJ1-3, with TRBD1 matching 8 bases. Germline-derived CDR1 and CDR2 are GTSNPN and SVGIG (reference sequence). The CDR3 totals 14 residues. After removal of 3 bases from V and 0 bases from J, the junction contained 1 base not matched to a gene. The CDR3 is CAWRDRDSGNTIYF. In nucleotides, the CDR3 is TGTGCCTGGAGGGACAGGGACTCTGGAAACACCATATATTTT.

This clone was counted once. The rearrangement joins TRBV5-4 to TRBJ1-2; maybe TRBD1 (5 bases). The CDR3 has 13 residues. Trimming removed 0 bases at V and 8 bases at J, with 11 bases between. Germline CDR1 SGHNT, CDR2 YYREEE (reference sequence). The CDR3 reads CASSLEGDQGYTF. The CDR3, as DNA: TGTGCCAGCAGCTTGGAAGGGGATCAAGGCTACACCTTC.

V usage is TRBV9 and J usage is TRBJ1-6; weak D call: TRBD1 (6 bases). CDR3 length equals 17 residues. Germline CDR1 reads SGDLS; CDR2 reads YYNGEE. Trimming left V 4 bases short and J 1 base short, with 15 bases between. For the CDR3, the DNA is TGTGCCAGCAGCCTAAATTACAGGGCATCCTATAATTCACCCCTCCACTTT. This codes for CASSLNYRASYNSPLHF.